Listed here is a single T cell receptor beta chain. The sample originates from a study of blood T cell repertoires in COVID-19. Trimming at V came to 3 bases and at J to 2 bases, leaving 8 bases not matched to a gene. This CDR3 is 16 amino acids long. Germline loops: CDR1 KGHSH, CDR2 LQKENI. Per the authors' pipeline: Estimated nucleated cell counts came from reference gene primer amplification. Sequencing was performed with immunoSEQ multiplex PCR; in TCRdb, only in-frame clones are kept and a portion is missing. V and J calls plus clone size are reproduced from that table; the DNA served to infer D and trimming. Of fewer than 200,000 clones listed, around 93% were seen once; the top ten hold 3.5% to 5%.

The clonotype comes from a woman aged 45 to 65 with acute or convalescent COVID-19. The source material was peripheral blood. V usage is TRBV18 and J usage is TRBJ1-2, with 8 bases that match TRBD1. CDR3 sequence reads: CASSPSAGGANYGYTF. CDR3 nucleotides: TGTGCCAGCTCACCCTCAGCAGGGGGCGCGAACTATGGCTACACCTTC.